This record covers a single T cell receptor (beta chain). The data originate from a study of blood T cell repertoires in COVID-19. The wider study: Collection of acute and convalescent COVID-19 samples took place in the United States, Italy and Spain. Nucleic acid was either cDNA or gDNA, and it came from T cells, B-cell-depleted T cells, or PBMCs.

In the authors' methods: Amplified reference gene primers provided the basis for estimating nucleated cell counts. Here immunoSEQ multiplex PCR was the method, and the copy in TCRdb shows in-frame clones only, minus some. V and J calls and clone size are given by that table; D and trimming were obtained from the DNA. The table includes over 350,000 clones, roughly 89% detected once. The germline V gene has CDR1 LNHDA and CDR2 SQIVND (reference sequence). The CDR3 extends over 15 amino acids. V lost 4 bases to trimming and J lost 3 bases; unmatched junction nucleotides: 4. The specimen was peripheral blood. The V gene is TRBV19, the J gene TRBJ2-1, with 9 bases aligning to TRBD2. The sequence came from a woman aged 25 to 39 with active or convalescent COVID-19. The CDR3 bases are TGTGCCAGTAGTACCCTAGCGGGACGCTACAATGAGCAGTTCTTC. Translation gives CASSTLAGRYNEQFF.